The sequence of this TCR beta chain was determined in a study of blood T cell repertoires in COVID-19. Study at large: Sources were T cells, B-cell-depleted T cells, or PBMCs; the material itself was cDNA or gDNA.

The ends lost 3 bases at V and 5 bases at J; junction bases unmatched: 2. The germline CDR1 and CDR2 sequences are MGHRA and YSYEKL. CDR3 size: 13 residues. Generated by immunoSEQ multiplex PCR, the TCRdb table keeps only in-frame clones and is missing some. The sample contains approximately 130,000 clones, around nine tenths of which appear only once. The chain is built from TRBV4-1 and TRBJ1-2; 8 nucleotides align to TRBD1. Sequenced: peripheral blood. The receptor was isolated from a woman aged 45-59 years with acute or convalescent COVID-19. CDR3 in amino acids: CASSQGTGYGYTF. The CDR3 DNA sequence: TGCGCCAGCAGCCAGGGGACAGGATATGGCTACACCTTC.